This T cell receptor (beta chain) comes out of a study of blood T cell repertoires in COVID-19. Overall study: PBMCs, B-cell-depleted T cells, or T cells provided the cDNA or gDNA that made up the material.

Original processing methods: Amplification from reference gene primers served as the basis for estimated nucleated cell counts. The protocol was immunoSEQ multiplex PCR, while the TCRdb copy is restricted to in-frame clones and leaves out a portion. That table supplies the V and J calls and clone size; D and trimming were determined from the DNA. The table records some 60,000 clones, around four fifths of them present only once. Seattle cases were enrolled at active infection and followed longitudinally. CDR1 is SGHNT, CDR2 YENEEA, per germline. With 6 bases removed from V and 0 bases from J, the gap between germline ends came to 12 bases. The CDR3 consists of 16 residues. This clone was found a few times.

The chain couples TRBV11-3 to TRBJ2-6, with D uncertain. The material sequenced was peripheral blood. The source of this sequence is a man aged 25 to 45 with COVID-19, enrolled during active disease. The CDR3 DNA is TGTGCCAGCAGATGGGCAGGCAGCTCTGGGGCCAACGTCCTGACTTTC. Translated: CASRWAGSSGANVLTF.